The clone carrying this T cell receptor beta chain has only one observation. These data belong to a study of cytomegalovirus exposure and HLA in healthy donors. The PCR contained 60 Vbeta and 13 Jbeta primers. Assay: immunoSEQ multiplex PCR; the TCRdb copy retains only in-frame clones and omits some. The sample lists around 96,000 clones; approximately 64% were seen once. CDR3 length: 15 residues. Germline V gives CDR1 SNHLY, CDR2 FYNNEI. V shed 6 bases and J shed 4 bases, with 19 bases lying between them. The chain carries TRBV2 and TRBJ2-7, with D possibly being TRBD2 (7 bases). The receptor was derived from a man in his 60s in good health and CMV-seronegative. The specimen was PBMCs. The CDR3 sequence is CASRDLGGANYEQYF. The DNA for the CDR3 is TGTGCCAGCAGAGACCTGGGGGGGGCTAATTACGAGCAGTACTTC.